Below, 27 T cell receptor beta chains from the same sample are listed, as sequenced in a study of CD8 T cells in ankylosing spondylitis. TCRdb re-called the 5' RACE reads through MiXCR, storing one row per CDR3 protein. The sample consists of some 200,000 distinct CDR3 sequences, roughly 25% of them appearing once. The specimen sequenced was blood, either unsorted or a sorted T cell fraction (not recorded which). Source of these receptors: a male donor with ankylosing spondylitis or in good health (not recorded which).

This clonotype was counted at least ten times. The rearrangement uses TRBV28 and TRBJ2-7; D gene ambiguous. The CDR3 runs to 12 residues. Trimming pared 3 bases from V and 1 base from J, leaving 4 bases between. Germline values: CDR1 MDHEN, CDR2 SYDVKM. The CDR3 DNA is TGTGCCAGCAGTTTGATGTCCTACGAGCAGTACTTC. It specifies CASSLMSYEQYF.

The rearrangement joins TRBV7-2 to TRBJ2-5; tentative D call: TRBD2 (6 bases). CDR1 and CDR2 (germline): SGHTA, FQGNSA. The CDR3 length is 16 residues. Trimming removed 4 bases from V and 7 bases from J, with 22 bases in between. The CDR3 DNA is TGTGCCAGCAGCTCCGAAAGGGTCGATACAGCGGGGACCCAGTACTTC. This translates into CASSSERVDTAGTQYF.

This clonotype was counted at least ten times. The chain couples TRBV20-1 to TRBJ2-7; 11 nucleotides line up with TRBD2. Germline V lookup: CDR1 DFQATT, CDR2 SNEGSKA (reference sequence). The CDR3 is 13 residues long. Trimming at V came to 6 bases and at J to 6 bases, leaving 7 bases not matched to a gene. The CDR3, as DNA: TGCAGTGCCCTGACTAGCGGGACTTTCGAGCAGTACTTC. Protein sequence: CSALTSGTFEQYF.

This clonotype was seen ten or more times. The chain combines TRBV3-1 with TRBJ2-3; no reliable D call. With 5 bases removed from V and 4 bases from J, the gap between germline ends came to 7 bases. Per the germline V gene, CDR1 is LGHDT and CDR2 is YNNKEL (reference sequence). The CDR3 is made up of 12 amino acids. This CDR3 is CASSRLADTQYF. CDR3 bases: TGTGCCAGCAGCAGACTTGCAGATACGCAGTATTTT.

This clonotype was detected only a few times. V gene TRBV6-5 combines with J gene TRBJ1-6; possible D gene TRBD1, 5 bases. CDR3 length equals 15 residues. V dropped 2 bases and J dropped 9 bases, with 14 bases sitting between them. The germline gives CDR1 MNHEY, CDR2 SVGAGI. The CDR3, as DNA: TGTGCCAGCAGTTACGGATTTACTGGGGGTTCACCCCTCCACTTT. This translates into CASSYGFTGGSPLHF.

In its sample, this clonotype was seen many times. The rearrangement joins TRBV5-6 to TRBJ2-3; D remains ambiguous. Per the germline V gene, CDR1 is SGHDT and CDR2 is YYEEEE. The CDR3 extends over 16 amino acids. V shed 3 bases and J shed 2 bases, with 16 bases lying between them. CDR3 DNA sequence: TGTGCCAGCAGCTGGTCCTTGGACGGATACACAGATACGCAGTATTTT. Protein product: CASSWSLDGYTDTQYF.

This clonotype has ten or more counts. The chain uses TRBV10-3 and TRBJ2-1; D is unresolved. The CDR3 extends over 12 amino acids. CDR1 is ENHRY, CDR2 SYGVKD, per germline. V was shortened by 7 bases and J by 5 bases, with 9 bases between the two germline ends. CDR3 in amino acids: CAITHNHNEQFF. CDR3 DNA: TGTGCCATCACCCACAACCACAATGAGCAGTTCTTC.

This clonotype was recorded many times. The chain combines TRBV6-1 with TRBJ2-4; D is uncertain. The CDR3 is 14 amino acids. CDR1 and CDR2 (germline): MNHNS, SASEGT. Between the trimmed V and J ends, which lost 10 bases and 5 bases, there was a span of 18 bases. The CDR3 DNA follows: TGTGCCACTATGGATCCCATGCTTCAAAACATTCAGTACTTC. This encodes CATMDPMLQNIQYF.

CDR3 region: CASSHGPYEQYF. The CDR3 region has the DNA TGTGCCAGCAGTCACGGACCCTACGAGCAGTACTTC. This chain joins TRBV12-3 or TRBV12-4 and TRBJ2-7; no definite D call. The V end was cut by 5 bases, the J end by 2 bases, with 7 bases between. The CDR3 spans 12 residues.

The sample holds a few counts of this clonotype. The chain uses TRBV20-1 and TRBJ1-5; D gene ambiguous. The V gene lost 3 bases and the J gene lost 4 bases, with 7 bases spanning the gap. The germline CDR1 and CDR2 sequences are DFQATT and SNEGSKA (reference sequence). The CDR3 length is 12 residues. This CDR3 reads CSARISNQPQHF. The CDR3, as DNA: TGCAGTGCTAGGATCTCAAATCAGCCCCAGCATTTT.

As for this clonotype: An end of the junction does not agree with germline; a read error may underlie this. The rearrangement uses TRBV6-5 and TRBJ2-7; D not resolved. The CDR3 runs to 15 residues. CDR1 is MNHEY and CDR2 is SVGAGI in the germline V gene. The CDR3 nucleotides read TGTGCCAGCAGTTACAAGTGGGCAGGTCGCACCGAGCCGTACTTC. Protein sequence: CASSYKWAGRTEPYF.

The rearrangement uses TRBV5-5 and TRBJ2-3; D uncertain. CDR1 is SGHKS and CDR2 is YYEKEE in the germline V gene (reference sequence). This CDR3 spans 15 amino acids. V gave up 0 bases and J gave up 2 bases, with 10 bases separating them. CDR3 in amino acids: CASSLGCGNTDTQYF. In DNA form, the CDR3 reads TGTGCCAGCAGCTTGGGGTGCGGAAACACAGATACGCAGTATTTT.

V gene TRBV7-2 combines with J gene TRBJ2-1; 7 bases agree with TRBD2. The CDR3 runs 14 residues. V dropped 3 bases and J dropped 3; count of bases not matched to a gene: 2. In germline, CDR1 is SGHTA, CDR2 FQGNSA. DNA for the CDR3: TGTGCCAGCAGCTTCCGGGAGGTCTACAATGAGCAGTTCTTC. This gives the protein CASSFREVYNEQFF.

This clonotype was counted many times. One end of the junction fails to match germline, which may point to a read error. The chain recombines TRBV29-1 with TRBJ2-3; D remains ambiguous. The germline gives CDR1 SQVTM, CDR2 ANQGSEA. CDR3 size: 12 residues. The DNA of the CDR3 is TGCAGCGTGGATCGATCCACAGAAACGCAGTATTTT. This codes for CSVDRSTETQYF.

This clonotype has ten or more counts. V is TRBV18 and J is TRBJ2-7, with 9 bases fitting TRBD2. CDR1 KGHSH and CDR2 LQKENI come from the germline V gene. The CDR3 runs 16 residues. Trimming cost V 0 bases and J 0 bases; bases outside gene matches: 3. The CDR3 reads CASSPPASGNSYEQYF. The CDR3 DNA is TGTGCCAGCTCACCACCGGCTAGCGGGAACTCCTACGAGCAGTACTTC.

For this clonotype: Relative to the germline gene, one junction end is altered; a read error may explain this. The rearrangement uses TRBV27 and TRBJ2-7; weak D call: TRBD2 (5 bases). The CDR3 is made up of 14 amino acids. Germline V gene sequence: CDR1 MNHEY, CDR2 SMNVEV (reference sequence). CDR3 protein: CPSSPRTDSYEQYF. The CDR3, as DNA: TGTCCCAGCAGTCCCCGGACTGACTCCTACGAGCAGTACTTC.

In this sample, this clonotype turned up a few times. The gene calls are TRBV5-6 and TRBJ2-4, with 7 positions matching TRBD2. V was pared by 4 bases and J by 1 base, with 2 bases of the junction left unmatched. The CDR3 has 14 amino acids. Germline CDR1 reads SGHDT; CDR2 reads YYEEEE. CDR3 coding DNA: TGTGCCAGCAGCGCCGGGGGGGCCAAAAACATTCAGTACTTC. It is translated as CASSAGGAKNIQYF. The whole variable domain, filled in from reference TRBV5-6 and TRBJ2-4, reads DAGVTQSPTHLIKTRGQQVTLRCSPKSGHDTVSWYQQALGQGPQFIFQYYEEEERQRGNFPDRFSGHQFPNYSSELNVNALLLGDSALYLCASSAGGAKNIQYFGAGTRLSVL.

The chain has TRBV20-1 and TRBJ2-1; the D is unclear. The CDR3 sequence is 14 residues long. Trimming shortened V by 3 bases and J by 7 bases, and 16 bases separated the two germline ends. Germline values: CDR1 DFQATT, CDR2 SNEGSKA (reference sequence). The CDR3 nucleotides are TGCAGTGCTAGCGGGTTTTTTGGGTTGAATGAGCAGTTCTTC. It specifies CSASGFFGLNEQFF.

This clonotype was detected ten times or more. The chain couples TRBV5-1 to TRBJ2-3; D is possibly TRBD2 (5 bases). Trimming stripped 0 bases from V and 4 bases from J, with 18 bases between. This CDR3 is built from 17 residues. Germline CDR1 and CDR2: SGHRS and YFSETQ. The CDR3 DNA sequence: TGCGCCAGCAGCTTGGATCTAGGTGGGAGAAGTCCAGATACGCAGTATTTT. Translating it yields CASSLDLGGRSPDTQYF.

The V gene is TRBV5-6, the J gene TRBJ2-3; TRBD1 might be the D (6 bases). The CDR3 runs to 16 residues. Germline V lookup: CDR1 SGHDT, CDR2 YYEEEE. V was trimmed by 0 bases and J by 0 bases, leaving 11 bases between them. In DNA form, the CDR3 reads TGTGCCAGCAGCTTGGCGACAGGCTATAGCACAGATACGCAGTATTTT. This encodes CASSLATGYSTDTQYF.

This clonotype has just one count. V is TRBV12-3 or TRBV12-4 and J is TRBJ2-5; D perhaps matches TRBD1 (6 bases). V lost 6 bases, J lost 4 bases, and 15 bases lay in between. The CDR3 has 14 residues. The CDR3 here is CASRTGRQGETQYF. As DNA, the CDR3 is TGTGCCAGCAGGACAGGACGCCAGGGAGAGACCCAGTACTTC.

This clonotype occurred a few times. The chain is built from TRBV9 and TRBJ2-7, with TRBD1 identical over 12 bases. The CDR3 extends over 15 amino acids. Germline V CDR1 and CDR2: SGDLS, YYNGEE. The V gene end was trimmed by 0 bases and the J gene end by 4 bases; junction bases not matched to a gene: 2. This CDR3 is CASSVAGQGAYEQYF. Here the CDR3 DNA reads TGTGCCAGCAGCGTAGCGGGACAGGGGGCATACGAGCAGTACTTC.

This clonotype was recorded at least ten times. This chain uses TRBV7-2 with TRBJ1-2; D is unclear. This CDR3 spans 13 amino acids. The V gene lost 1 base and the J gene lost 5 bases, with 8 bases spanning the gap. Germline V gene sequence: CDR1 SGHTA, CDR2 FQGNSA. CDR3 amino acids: CASSLDGPYGYTF. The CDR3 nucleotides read TGTGCCAGCAGCTTAGACGGGCCTTATGGCTACACCTTC.

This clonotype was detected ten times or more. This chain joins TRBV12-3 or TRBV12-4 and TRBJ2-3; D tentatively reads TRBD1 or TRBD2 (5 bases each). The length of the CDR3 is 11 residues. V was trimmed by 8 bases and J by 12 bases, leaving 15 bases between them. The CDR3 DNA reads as TGTGCCAGCCAAGGGGCGGGCGGCCAGTATTTT. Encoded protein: CASQGAGGQYF.

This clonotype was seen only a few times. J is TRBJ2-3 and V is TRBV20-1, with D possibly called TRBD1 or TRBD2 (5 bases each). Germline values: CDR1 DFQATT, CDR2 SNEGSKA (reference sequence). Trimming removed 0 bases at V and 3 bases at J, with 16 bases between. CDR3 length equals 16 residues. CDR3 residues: CSARERRSGGTDTQYF. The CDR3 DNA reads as TGCAGTGCTAGAGAACGGCGCAGTGGGGGTACAGATACGCAGTATTTT.

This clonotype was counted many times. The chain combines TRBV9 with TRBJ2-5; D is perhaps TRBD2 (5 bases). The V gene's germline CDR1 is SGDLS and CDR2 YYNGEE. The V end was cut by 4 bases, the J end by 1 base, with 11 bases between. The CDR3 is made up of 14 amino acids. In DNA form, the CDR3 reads TGTGCCAGCAGCTTAGCCGGGATCCAAGAGACCCAGTACTTC. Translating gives CASSLAGIQETQYF.

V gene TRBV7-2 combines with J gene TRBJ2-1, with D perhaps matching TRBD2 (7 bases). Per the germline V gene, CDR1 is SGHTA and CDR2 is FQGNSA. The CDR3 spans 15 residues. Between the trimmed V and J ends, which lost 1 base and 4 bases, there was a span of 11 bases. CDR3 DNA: TGTGCCAGCAGCTTAGTAGGGGGAGGGTACAATGAGCAGTTCTTC. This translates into CASSLVGGGYNEQFF.